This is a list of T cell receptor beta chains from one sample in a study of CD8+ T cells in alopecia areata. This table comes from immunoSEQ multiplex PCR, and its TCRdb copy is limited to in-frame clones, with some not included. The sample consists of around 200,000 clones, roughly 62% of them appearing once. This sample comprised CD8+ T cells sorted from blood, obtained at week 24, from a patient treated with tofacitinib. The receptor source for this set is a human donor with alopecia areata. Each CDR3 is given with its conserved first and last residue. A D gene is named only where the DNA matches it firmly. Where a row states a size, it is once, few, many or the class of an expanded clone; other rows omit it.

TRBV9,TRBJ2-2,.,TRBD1,CASSPGQGGTGELFF,TGTGCCAGCAGCCCCGGACAGGGGGGGACCGGGGAGCTGTTTTTT
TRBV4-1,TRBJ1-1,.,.,CASSEAGTEAFF,TGCGCCAGCAGCGAGGCGGGCACTGAAGCTTTCTTT
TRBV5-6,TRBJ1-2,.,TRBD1,CASSIGQGTGYTF,TGTGCCAGCAGCATCGGACAGGGGACTGGCTACACCTTC
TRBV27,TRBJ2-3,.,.,CASSLSDRSDTQYF,TGTGCCAGCAGTTTATCTGACAGGTCGGATACGCAGTATTTT
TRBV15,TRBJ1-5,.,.,CATSRDSLPRPNHSNQPQHF,TGTGCCACCAGCAGAGATTCGCTCCCCCGTCCAAATCATAGCAATCAGCCCCAGCATTTT
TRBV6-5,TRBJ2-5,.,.,CASRNFDSQETQYF,TGTGCCAGCAGAAACTTTGACAGCCAAGAGACCCAGTACTTC
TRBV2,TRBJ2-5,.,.,CASSPQETQYF,TGTGCCAGCAGCCCACAGGAGACCCAGTACTTC
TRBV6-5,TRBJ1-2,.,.,CASSYSTSSYGYTF,TGTGCCAGCAGTTACTCGACGAGCTCCTATGGCTACACCTTC
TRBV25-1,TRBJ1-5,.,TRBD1,CASSQGASNQPQHF,TGTGCCAGCTCACAGGGGGCAAGCAATCAGCCCCAGCATTTT
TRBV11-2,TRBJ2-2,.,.,CASSLMGRGRDTGELFF,TGTGCCAGCAGTCTTATGGGGAGAGGGCGCGACACCGGGGAGCTGTTTTTT
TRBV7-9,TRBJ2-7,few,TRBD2,CASSSPLAGGLEQYF,TGTGCCAGCAGCTCCCCTCTCGCGGGGGGGCTCGAGCAGTACTTC
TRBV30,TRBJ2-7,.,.,CAWSRNEQYF,TGTGCCTGGAGCAGAAACGAGCAGTACTTC
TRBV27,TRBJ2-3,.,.,CATRQEGLTDTQYF,TGTGCCACTCGTCAGGAGGGGCTCACAGATACGCAGTATTTT
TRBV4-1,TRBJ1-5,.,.,CASSQGSGANQPQHF,TGCGCCAGCAGCCAAGGATCAGGCGCGAATCAGCCCCAGCATTTT
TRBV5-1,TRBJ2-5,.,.,CASRAPGYQETQYF,TGCGCCAGCAGGGCCCCGGGATACCAAGAGACCCAGTACTTC
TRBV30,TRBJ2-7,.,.,CAWSVLMSYEQYF,TGTGCCTGGAGTGTTCTCATGAGCTACGAGCAGTACTTC
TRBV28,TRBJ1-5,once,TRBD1,CASSVGQGGTQPQHF,TGTGCCAGCAGTGTCGGACAGGGGGGAACTCAGCCCCAGCATTTT